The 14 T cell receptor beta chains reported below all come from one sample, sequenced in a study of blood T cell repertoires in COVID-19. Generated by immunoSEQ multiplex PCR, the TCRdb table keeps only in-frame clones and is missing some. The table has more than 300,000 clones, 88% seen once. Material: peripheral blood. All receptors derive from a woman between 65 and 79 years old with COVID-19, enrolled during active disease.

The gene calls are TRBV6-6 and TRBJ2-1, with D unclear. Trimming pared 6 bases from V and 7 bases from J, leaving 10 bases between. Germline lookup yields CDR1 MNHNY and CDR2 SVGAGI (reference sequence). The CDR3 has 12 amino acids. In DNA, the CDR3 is TGTGCCAGCAGCCACCAGAAGAATGAGCAGTTCTTC. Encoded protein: CASSHQKNEQFF.

Written as DNA, the CDR3 is TGTGCCAGCAGCCCCAGGTCGGGCGAGCCGGGGGAGACCCAGTACTTC. It codes for CASSPRSGEPGETQYF. The chain joins TRBV7-6 to TRBJ2-5, with D perhaps matching TRBD2 (5 bases). CDR3 length equals 16 residues. Trimming shortened V by 5 bases and J by 5 bases, and 21 bases separated the two germline ends. Germline CDR1 reads SGHVS; CDR2 reads FNYEAQ.

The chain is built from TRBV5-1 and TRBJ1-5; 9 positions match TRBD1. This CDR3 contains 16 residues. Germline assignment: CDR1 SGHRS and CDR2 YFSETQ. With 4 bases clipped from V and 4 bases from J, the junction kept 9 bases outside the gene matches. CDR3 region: CASSTEPGQGNQPQHF. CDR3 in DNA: TGCGCCAGCAGCACGGAACCGGGACAGGGAAATCAGCCCCAGCATTTT.

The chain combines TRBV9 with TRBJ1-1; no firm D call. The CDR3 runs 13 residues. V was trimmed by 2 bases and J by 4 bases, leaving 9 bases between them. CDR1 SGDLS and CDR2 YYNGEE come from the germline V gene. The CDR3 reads CASSVLDITEAFF. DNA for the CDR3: TGTGCCAGCAGCGTCCTCGACATCACTGAAGCTTTCTTT.

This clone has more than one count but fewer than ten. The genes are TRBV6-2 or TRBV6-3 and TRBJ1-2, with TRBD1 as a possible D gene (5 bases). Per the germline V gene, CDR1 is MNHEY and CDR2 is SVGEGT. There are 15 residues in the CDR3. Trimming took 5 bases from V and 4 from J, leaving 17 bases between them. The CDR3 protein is CASSALRETLYGYTF. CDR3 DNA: TGTGCCAGCAGTGCCCTCAGGGAAACCCTCTATGGCTACACCTTC.

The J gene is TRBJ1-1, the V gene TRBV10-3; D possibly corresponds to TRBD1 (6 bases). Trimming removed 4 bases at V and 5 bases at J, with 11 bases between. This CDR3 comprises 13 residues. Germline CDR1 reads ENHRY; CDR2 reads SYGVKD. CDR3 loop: CAISAGAGTEAFF. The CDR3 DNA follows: TGTGCCATCAGTGCAGGGGCGGGTACTGAAGCTTTCTTT.

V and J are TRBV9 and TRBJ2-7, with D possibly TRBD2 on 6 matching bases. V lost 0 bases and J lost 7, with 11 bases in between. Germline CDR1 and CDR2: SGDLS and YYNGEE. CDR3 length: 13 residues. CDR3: CASSVEVLAEQYF. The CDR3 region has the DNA TGTGCCAGCAGCGTAGAAGTTCTAGCGGAGCAGTACTTC.

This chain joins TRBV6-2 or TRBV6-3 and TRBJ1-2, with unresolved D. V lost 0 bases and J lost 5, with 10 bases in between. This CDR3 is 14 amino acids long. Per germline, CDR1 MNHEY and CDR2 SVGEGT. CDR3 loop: CASSYSARFYGYTF. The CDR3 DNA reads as TGTGCCAGCAGTTACTCAGCTCGCTTTTATGGCTACACCTTC.

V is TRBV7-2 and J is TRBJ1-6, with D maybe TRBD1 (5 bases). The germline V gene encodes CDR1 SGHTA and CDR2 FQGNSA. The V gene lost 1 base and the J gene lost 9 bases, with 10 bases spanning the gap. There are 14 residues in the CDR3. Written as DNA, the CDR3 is TGTGCCAGCAGCTTAGACCCAGGGCGTTCACCCCTCCACTTT. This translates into CASSLDPGRSPLHF.

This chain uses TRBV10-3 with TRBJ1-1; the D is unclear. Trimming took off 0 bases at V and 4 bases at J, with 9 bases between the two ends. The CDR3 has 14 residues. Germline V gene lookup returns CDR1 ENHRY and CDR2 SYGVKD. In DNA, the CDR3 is TGTGCCATCAGTGAGTCTGCGACTCCCACTGAAGCTTTCTTT. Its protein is CAISESATPTEAFF.

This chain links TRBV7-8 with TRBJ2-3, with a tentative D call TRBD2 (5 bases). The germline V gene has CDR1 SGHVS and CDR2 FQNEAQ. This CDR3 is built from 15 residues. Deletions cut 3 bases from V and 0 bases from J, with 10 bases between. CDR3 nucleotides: TGTGCCAGCAGCTTCATCCGGGGTAGCACAGATACGCAGTATTTT. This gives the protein CASSFIRGSTDTQYF.

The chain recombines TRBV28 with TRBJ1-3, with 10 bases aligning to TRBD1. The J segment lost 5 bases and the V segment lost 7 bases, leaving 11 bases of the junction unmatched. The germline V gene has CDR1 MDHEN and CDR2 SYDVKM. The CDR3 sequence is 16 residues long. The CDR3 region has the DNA TGTGCCAGCACCAGACAGGGGGCTGTGAGCAGAAACACCATATATTTT. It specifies CASTRQGAVSRNTIYF.

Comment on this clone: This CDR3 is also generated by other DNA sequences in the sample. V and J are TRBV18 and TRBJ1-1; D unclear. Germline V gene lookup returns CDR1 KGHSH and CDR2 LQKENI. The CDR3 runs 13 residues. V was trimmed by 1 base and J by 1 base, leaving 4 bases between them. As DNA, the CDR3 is TGTGCCAGCTCACCACGGCAGAACACTGAAGCTTTCTTT. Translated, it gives CASSPRQNTEAFF. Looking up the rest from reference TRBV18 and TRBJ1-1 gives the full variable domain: NAGVMQNPRHLVRRRGQEARLRCSPMKGHSHVYWYRQLPEEGLKFMVYLQKENIIDESGMPKERFSAEFPKEGPSILRIQQVVRGDSAAYFCASSPRQNTEAFFGQGTRLTVV.

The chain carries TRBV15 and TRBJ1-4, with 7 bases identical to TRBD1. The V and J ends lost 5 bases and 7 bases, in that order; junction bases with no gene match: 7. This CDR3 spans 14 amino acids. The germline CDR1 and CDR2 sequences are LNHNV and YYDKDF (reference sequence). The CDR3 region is CATSEDRASEKLFF. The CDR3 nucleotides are TGTGCCACCAGCGAAGACAGGGCGAGTGAAAAACTGTTTTTT.